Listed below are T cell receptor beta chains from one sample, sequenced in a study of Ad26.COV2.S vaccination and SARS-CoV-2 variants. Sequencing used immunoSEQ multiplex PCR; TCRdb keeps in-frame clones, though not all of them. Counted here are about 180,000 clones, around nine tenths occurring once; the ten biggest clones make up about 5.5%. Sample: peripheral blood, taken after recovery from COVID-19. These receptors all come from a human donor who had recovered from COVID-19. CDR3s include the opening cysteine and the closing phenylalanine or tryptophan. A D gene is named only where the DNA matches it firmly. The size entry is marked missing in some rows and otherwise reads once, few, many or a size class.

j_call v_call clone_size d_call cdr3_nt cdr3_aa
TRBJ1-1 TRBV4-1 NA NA TGCGCCAGCAGCCAGGGGGTAGGGACTGAAGCTTTCTTT CASSQGVGTEAFF
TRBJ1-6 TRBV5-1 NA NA TGCGCCAGCAGCTTTTCGGGATCCGGTTCACCCCTCCACTTT CASSFSGSGSPLHF
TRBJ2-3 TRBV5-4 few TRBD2 TGTGCCAGCAGCTTTACTAGCGGCACAGATACGCAGTATTTT CASSFTSGTDTQYF
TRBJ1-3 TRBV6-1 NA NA TGTGCCAGCAGTGAATTGGGCCCCGGAAACACCATATATTTT CASSELGPGNTIYF
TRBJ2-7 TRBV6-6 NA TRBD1 TGTGCCAGCAGTTTCGACAGGGGGTCAGAATACGAGCAGTACTTC CASSFDRGSEYEQYF
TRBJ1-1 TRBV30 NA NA TGTGCCTGGGCAAGAGGGTTAGACACTGAAGCTTTCTTT CAWARGLDTEAFF
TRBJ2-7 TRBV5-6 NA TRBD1 TGTGCCAGCAGCTTGGAGGGACAGGGGCCAACCTACGAGCAGTACTTC CASSLEGQGPTYEQYF
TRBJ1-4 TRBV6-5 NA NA TGTGCCAGCAGCCGGACAGTTGATGAAAAACTGTTTTTT CASSRTVDEKLFF
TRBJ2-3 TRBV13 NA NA TGTGCCAGCAGCCCTTCTAGCACAGATACGCAGTATTTT CASSPSSTDTQYF
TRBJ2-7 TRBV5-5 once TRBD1 TGTGCCAGCAGCCGTGCCGGGGACAGGGGCACCTACGAGCAGTACTTC CASSRAGDRGTYEQYF
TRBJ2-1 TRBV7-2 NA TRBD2 TGTGCCAGCAGCTACTATAGCGGGAATGAGCAGTTCTTC CASSYYSGNEQFF
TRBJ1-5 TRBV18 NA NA TGTGCCAGCTCCCCCTCTCCAGGTCAGCCCCAGCATTTT CASSPSPGQPQHF
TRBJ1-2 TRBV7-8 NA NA TGTGCCAGCAGCTCTCCCGGGGTGGGTGGCTACACCTTC CASSSPGVGGYTF
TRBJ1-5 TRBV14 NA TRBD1 TGTGCCAGCAGCCAAGAGAAGGCAGGGGGCGTCTTAGGAGGCAATCAGCCCCAGCATTTT CASSQEKAGGVLGGNQPQHF
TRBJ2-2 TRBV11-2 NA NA TGTGCCAGCAGTTATTGGGGGGGGCCCGGGGAGCTGTTTTTT CASSYWGGPGELFF
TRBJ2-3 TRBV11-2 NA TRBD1 TGTGCCAGCAGTCCAGGGGGCGCGGTAGATACGCAGTATTTT CASSPGGAVDTQYF
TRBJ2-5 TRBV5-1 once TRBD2 TGCGCCAGCAGCTCGGGCGGCGGGAGTGGGGAGACCCAGTACTTC CASSSGGGSGETQYF
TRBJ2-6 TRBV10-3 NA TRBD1 TGTGCCATCAGGCCAACAGGGGATCACTCTGGGGCCAACGTCCTGACTTTC CAIRPTGDHSGANVLTF
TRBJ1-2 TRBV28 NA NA TGTGCCAGCAGTCTATCCACGTGGGATGGCTACACCTTC CASSLSTWDGYTF
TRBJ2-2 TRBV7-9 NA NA TGTGCCAGCAGCTCTTACAAGGGGACCGGGGAGCTGTTTTTT CASSSYKGTGELFF
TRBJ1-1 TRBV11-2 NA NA TGTGCCAGCAGCCCAGGACGGCTGAACACTGAAGCTTTCTTT CASSPGRLNTEAFF
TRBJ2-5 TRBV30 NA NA TGTGCCTGGAGTGTAGGTCTGTTCCAAGAGACCCAGTACTTC CAWSVGLFQETQYF
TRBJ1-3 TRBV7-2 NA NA TGTGCCAGCAGCTTTTATCCCAGCAAGAGCTCTGGAAACACCATATATTTT CASSFYPSKSSGNTIYF
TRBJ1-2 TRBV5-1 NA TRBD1 TGCGCCAGCAGCCAGGACAGGAGCTATGGCTACACCTTC CASSQDRSYGYTF
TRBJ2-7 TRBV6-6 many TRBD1 TGTGCCAGCAAAACAGGGGGCTCCGAGCAGTACTTC CASKTGGSEQYF
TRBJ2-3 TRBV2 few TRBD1 TGTGCCAGCCACCGGGACAGGGAGATTGATACGCAGTATTTT CASHRDREIDTQYF
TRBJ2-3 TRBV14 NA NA TGTGCCAGCAGCCCTGGACCCGGAGGGGCAGATACGCAGTATTTT CASSPGPGGADTQYF
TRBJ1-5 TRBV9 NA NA TGTGCCAGCAGCGTAGAGTGGGGACCAAATAGCAATCAGCCCCAGCATTTT CASSVEWGPNSNQPQHF
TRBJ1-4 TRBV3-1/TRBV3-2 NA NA TGTGCCAGCAGCCAAGTCCTGGGTCAAAAACTGTTTTTT CASSQVLGQKLFF
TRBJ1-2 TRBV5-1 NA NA TGCGCCAGCAGACCCGCGGGGGAGCTCTCCCATGGCTACACCTTC CASRPAGELSHGYTF
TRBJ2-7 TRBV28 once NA TGTGCCAGCAGTTTACAGGGAAACTACGAGCAGTACTTC CASSLQGNYEQYF